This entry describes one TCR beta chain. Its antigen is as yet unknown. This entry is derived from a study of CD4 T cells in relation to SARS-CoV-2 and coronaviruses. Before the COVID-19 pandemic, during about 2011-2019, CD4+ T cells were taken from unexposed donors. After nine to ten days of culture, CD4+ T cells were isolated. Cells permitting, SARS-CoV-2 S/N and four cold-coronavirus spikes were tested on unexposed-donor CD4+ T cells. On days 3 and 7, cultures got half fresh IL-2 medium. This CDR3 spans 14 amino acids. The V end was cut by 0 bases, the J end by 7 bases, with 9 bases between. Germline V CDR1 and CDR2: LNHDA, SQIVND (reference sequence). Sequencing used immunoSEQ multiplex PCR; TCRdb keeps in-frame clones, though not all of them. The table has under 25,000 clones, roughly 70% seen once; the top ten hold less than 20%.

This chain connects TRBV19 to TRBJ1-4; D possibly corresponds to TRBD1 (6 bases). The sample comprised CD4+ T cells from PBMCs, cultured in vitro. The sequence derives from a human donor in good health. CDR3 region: CASSIEGASEKLFF. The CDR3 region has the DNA TGTGCCAGTAGTATAGAGGGGGCGAGTGAAAAACTGTTTTTT.